The rows below give T cell receptor beta chains drawn from one sample of a study of persistence of HIV-infected CD4 T cells. Profiled with immunoSEQ multiplex PCR; TCRdb holds only in-frame clones, not every one. Altogether 36,000 or so clones are present, 80% to 85% being singletons, with the ten largest covering approximately 1%. These receptors are not linked to any known antigen. This sample comprised cultured CD4+ T cells from PBMCs, obtained from a patient who received antiretroviral therapy. The source is an adult with HIV. The donor label of this sample is uncertain. CDR3s include the opening cysteine and the closing phenylalanine or tryptophan. D genes are given only for firm matches.

>TRBV19|.
CASRPVGFPNTEAFF
>TRBV6-5|.
CASSWEGNDGYTF
>TRBV2|.
CASSERRGEAFF
>TRBV7-2|TRBD2
CASSVGGALRVYNEQFF
>TRBV28|.
CASNGTPSSNQPQHF
>TRBV7-8|.
CASSLARGATDTQYF
>TRBV19|TRBD1
CASSRNRGPSLGAYSNQPQHF
>TRBV6-5|.
CASTPGGSYEQYF
>TRBV9|.
CASSVVRGPDGYTF
>TRBV2|.
CASSELQLMSNQPQHF
>TRBV10-3|TRBD2
CAIRTSGGAANEQFF
>TRBV6-5|TRBD2
CASSGLAGAFNEQFF
>TRBV21-1|.
CAGSSSSHGTGLTGELFF
>TRBV5-5|.
CASSFSGNGADTQYF
>TRBV19|TRBD1
CASRQGDQPQHF
>TRBV6-1|.
CASSIQGTATEAFF
>TRBV2|.
CASSGKRGYSNQPQHF
>TRBV5-4|.
CASRPEQGSDTQYF
>TRBV3-1/TRBV3-2|TRBD1
CASSQSKARSGQTISPLHF
>TRBV10-2|TRBD1
CASSQGAQDYGYTF
>TRBV30|TRBD1
CAWSRDSGSGNTIYF
>TRBV5-1|TRBD1
CASSLAGDRMNTEAFF
>TRBV18|.
CASSERQGFEQFF
>TRBV10-3|TRBD1
CAISDQGASYNEQFF
>TRBV30|.
CAWVPGNNSPLHF
>TRBV4-1|.
CASSQGSGLGYGYTF